This is a list of T cell receptor beta chains from one sample in a study of T cell responses to AZD1222 COVID-19 vaccine. The repertoire was sequenced with immunoSEQ multiplex PCR; TCRdb's copy has only in-frame clones and lacks some. The profile shows more than 80,000 clones, 70% to 90% of them singletons. The material sequenced was peripheral blood, taken 28 days after the second AZD1222 dose. The receptors stem from an adult who received the AZD1222 COVID-19 vaccine. Both conserved end residues are part of each CDR3. Each record gives: D gene, J gene, clone size, V gene, CDR3 DNA, CDR3 protein. The D gene is left open where the match is weak. Clone size, where shown, is once, few, many, or a class for clones that have expanded.

- TRBJ1-2 few TRBV21-1 TGTGCCAGCAGCAAAGACAGTTCTAACTATGGCTACACCTTC CASSKDSSNYGYTF
TRBD1 TRBJ2-1 - TRBV29-1 TGCAGCGTTGTGGGGACAGTGGACGAGCAGTTCTTC CSVVGTVDEQFF
TRBD1 TRBJ1-2 - TRBV3-1/TRBV3-2 TGTGCCAGCAGCCAAGGGGGACAGGGAAGCTATGGCTACACCTTC CASSQGGQGSYGYTF
- TRBJ1-1 few TRBV7-9 TGTGCCAGCAGCTATCAGCTGAACACTGAAGCTTTCTTT CASSYQLNTEAFF
- TRBJ2-6 - TRBV24-1 TGTGCCACCAGTGAGGGACATTCAGGCTCTGGGGCCAACGTCCTGACTTTC CATSEGHSGSGANVLTF
TRBD1 TRBJ1-6 - TRBV18 TGTGCCAGCTCACCGGCGGGACAGGTTAATTCACCCCTCCACTTT CASSPAGQVNSPLHF
- TRBJ2-5 - TRBV6-1 TGTGCCAGCAGTGAAGCGAGTTCTGGGGGCCAAGAGACCCAGTACTTC CASSEASSGGQETQYF
TRBD1 TRBJ1-2 - TRBV7-2 TGTGCCAGCAGCACCCAGACAGGGATGGTCTATGGCTACACCTTC CASSTQTGMVYGYTF
- TRBJ1-1 - TRBV7-2 TGTGCCAGCAGCAAACAAGAGAACACTGAAGCTTTCTTT CASSKQENTEAFF
- TRBJ1-5 - TRBV10-3 TGTGCCATCAGTGAGTCGATGGGGGGACAGCCCCAGCATTTT CAISESMGGQPQHF
TRBD1 TRBJ1-4 - TRBV7-2 TGTGCCAGCAGCCCCTGGGGGGGGACAGGGAATGAAAAACTGTTTTTT CASSPWGGTGNEKLFF
TRBD1 TRBJ1-2 - TRBV5-1 TGCGCCAGCAGCTTGTTAGGGGGCGATGGCTACACCTTC CASSLLGGDGYTF
TRBD1 TRBJ1-2 - TRBV6-5 TGTGCCAGCATTCAACCGCCGGGACAGCCTTTCTTC CASIQPPGQPFF
- TRBJ2-1 - TRBV27 TGTGCCAGCAGTATTCGGGGATTCGGCAATGAGCAGTTCTTC CASSIRGFGNEQFF
- TRBJ1-4 once TRBV19 TGTGCCAGTAGCCTAAGAGGACAGACTGCAACTAATGAAAAACTGTTTTTT CASSLRGQTATNEKLFF
- TRBJ2-7 - TRBV4-2 TGTGCCAGCAGAATGGCAGGGGACTACGAGCAGTACTTC CASRMAGDYEQYF
TRBD1 TRBJ1-3 - TRBV28 TGTGCCAGCAGTTCGACAGGGGACGGATTAAACACCATATATTTT CASSSTGDGLNTIYF
TRBD1 TRBJ2-7 - TRBV6-5 TGTGCCAGCACCCTACAGGGGGTGCTCTCCTACGAGCAGTACTTC CASTLQGVLSYEQYF
- TRBJ1-2 - TRBV18 TGTGCCAGCTCACCTGGAAGGGCGAACTATGGCTACACCTTC CASSPGRANYGYTF
- TRBJ2-3 - TRBV11-1 TGTGCCAGCAGCCTCACTTCCGGGGGCCGTGGTACGCAGTATTTT CASSLTSGGRGTQYF
- TRBJ1-3 - TRBV14 TGTGCCAGCAGCCCCCTAGGGCCCTACACTGGAAACACCATATATTTT CASSPLGPYTGNTIYF
TRBD1 TRBJ1-2 - TRBV9 TGTGCCAGCAGCGCTGACAGGGGAGACTCTGGCTACACCTTC CASSADRGDSGYTF
- TRBJ2-7 - TRBV12-3/TRBV12-4 TGTGCCAGCAGATCACAGGGAACCTACGAGCAGTACTTC CASRSQGTYEQYF
TRBD1 TRBJ1-1 - TRBV4-1 TGCGCCAGCAGCCAGGACAGGGGTGGCACTGAAGCTTTCTTT CASSQDRGGTEAFF
- TRBJ1-1 - TRBV28 TGTGCCAGCAGTTCCGGGAGAACTGAAGCTTTCTTT CASSSGRTEAFF
- TRBJ2-1 - TRBV5-1 TGCGCCAGCAGCTTGCGGACAGCAACCCCCAATGAGCAGTTCTTC CASSLRTATPNEQFF
TRBD2 TRBJ2-1 - TRBV27 TGTGCCAGCAGTCAGCGGGAGGCCAGGAATGAGCAGTTCTTC CASSQREARNEQFF
- TRBJ1-5 - TRBV10-2 TGCGCCAGCAGTGACAGGGGCAATCAGCCCCAGCATTTT CASSDRGNQPQHF
- TRBJ2-2 - TRBV11-3 TGTGCCAGCAGCTTAGTTAGCACCGGGGAGCTGTTTTTT CASSLVSTGELFF
- TRBJ1-1 once TRBV29-1 TGCAGCGTTTCTTGGACGATGAACACTGAAGCTTTCTTT CSVSWTMNTEAFF
- TRBJ1-1 once TRBV5-1 TGCGCCAGCAGCGCGGACGGAGGGAGCACTGAAGCTTTCTTT CASSADGGSTEAFF
- TRBJ1-4 - TRBV5-1 TGCGCCAGCAGCCCCGGGATCCCGAATGAAAAACTGTTTTTT CASSPGIPNEKLFF
- TRBJ2-3 - TRBV12-5 TGTGCTAGTGGTTTAAAGCAGGATACGCAGTATTTT CASGLKQDTQYF
- TRBJ1-1 - TRBV6-5 TGTGCCAGCAGTTACCTACAGGGTACTGAAGCTTTCTTT CASSYLQGTEAFF
- TRBJ2-1 - TRBV2 TGTGCCAGCAGCCCCCTCAATGAGCAGTTCTTC CASSPLNEQFF
- TRBJ1-5 once TRBV28 TGTGCCAGCAGTTTCGCAGGTGGCAATCAGCCCCAGCATTTT CASSFAGGNQPQHF
TRBD1 TRBJ2-7 - TRBV7-3 TGTGCCAGCAGCCCAGGGGGACCCCACGAGCAGTACTTC CASSPGGPHEQYF
TRBD2 TRBJ2-4 - TRBV2 TGTGCCAGCAGTGAATGGACTAGTCGGGACATTCAGTACTTC CASSEWTSRDIQYF
TRBD2 TRBJ2-7 - TRBV11-3 TGTGCCAGCAGCTTACTTCGGGCTAGCGGGAGTGAGTACGAGCAGTACTTC CASSLLRASGSEYEQYF
- TRBJ1-3 once TRBV5-5 TGTGCCAGCAGCTCTTTGGGGGGGCCGGGAAACACCATATATTTT CASSSLGGPGNTIYF
TRBD1 TRBJ2-7 - TRBV2 TGTGCCAGCAGGGGACAGGGGTTCTACGAGCAGTACTTC CASRGQGFYEQYF
- TRBJ1-5 - TRBV28 TGTGCCAGCAGTTTATTGCGGGGGGGCAATCAGCCCCAGCATTTT CASSLLRGGNQPQHF
- TRBJ1-6 few TRBV11-3 TGTGCCAGCAGCTTAGGGGGACCCCTCCACTTT CASSLGGPLHF
- TRBJ1-1 few TRBV3-1/TRBV3-2 TGTGCCAGCAGCCGCTCGAGGGGTCCTGAAGCTTTCTTT CASSRSRGPEAFF
- TRBJ1-3 - TRBV12-5 TGTGCTAGTGGGGCAGGGGTCTCTGGAAACACCATATATTTT CASGAGVSGNTIYF
- TRBJ2-5 - TRBV6-6 TGTGCCAGCGGCCGACAGATCCAAGAGACCCAGTACTTC CASGRQIQETQYF
TRBD1 TRBJ2-5 - TRBV18 TGTGCCAGCTCACCGAGGGACAGGGGGCTCAGGGAGACCCAGTACTTC CASSPRDRGLRETQYF
- TRBJ1-2 once TRBV27 TGTGCCAGCAGTTTACAGCGGGAGGCTGGCTACACCTTC CASSLQREAGYTF
TRBD1 TRBJ1-2 - TRBV29-1 TGCAGCGTTGAAGCCACGGGACAGACCTATGGCTACACCTTC CSVEATGQTYGYTF
- TRBJ2-3 - TRBV13 TGTGCCAGCAGCCCCAACTATGTACGAACAGATACGCAGTATTTT CASSPNYVRTDTQYF
- TRBJ2-3 - TRBV21-1 TGTGCCAGCAGCAAAGTGGAGGGGGTCACAGATACGCAGTATTTT CASSKVEGVTDTQYF
- TRBJ1-2 - TRBV6-5 TGTGCCAGCAGGACGTACTATGGCTACACCTTC CASRTYYGYTF
- TRBJ2-3 - TRBV11-3 TGTGCCAGCAGCGCGGACTACACAGATACGCAGTATTTT CASSADYTDTQYF
TRBD2 TRBJ2-1 - TRBV29-1 TGCAGCGTTGAGAAGACTAGCGGGAGTTTCAATGAGCAGTTCTTC CSVEKTSGSFNEQFF
TRBD2 TRBJ2-2 few TRBV10-1 TGCGCCAGCAGTGAGGGTAGCGGGGTCACCGGGGAGCTGTTTTTT CASSEGSGVTGELFF
- TRBJ1-1 - TRBV28 TGTGCCAGCGTAGCTAACACTGAAGCTTTCTTT CASVANTEAFF
- TRBJ1-1 - TRBV3-1/TRBV3-2 TGTGCCAGCAGCCCGCTGGGGGAGAACACTGAAGCTTTCTTT CASSPLGENTEAFF